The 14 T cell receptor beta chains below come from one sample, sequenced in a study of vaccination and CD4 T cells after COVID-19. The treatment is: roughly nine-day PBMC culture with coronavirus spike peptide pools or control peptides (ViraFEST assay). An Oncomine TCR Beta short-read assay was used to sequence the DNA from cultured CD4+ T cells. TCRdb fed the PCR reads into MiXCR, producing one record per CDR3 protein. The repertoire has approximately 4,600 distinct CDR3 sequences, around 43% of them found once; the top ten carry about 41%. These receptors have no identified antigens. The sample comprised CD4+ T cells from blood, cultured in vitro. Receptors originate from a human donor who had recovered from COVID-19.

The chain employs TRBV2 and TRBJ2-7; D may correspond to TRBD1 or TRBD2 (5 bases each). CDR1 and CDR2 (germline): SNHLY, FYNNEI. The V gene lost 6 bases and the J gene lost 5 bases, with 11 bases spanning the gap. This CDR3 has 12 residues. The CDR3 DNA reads TGTGCCAGCAGCGGCCTGGGGGACGAGCAGTACTTC. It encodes CASSGLGDEQYF.

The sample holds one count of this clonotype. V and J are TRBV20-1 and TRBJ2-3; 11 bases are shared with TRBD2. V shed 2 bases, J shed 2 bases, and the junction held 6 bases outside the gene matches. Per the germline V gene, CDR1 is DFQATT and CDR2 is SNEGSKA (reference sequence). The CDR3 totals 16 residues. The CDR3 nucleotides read TGCAGTGCTAGAATCAGACTAGCGGGGAACACAGATACGCAGTATTTT. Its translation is CSARIRLAGNTDTQYF.

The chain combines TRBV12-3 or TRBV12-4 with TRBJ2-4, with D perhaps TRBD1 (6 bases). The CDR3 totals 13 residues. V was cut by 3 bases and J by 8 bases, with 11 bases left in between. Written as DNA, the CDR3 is TGTGCCAGCAGTTTGCTCAAGGGGGACATTCAGTACTTC. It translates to CASSLLKGDIQYF.

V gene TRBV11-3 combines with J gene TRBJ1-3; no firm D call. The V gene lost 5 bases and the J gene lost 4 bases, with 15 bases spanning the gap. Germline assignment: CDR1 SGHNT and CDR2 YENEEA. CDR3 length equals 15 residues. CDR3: CASSLAVGAGNTIYF. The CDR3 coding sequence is TGTGCCAGCAGCCTAGCCGTAGGTGCGGGAAACACCATATATTTT.

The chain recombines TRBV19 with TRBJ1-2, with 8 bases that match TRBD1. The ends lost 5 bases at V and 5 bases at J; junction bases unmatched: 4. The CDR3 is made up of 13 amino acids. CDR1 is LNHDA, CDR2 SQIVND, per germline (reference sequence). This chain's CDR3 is CASSPRTGYGYTF. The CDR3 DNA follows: TGTGCCAGTAGTCCGAGGACAGGGTATGGCTACACCTTC.

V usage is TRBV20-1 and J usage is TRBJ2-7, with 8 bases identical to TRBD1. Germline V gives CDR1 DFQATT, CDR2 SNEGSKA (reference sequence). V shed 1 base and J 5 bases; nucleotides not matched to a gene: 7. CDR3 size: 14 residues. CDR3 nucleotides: TGCAGTGCTAGAGTCGCCAGGGGGCTCGACGAGCAGTACTTC. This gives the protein CSARVARGLDEQYF.

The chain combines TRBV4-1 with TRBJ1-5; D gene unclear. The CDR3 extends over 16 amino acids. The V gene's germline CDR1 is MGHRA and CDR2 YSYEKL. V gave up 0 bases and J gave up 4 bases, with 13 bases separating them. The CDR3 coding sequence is TGCGCCAGCAGCCAAGAGGTCGCCAGGAGTAATCAGCCCCAGCATTTT. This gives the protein CASSQEVARSNQPQHF.

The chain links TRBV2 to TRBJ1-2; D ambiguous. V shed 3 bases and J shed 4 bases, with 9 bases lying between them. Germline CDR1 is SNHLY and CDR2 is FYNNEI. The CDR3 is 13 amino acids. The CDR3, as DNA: TGTGCCAGCAGTGACAGCGCCGGCTATGGCTACACCTTC. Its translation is CASSDSAGYGYTF.

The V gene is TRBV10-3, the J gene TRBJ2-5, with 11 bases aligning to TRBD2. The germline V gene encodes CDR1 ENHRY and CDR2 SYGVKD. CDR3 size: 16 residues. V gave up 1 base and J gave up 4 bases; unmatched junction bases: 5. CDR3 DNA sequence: TGTGCCATCAGTGAGTTTATAGCGGGGGGGCCAGAGACCCAGTACTTC. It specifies CAISEFIAGGPETQYF.

CDR3 coding DNA: TGTGCCAGCAGTTCCAACGGGCGGACAGGGGGTGGGGAGACCCAGTACTTC. Encoded protein: CASSSNGRTGGGETQYF. The V gene is TRBV6-5, the J gene TRBJ2-5; 10 bases match TRBD1. Germline V gene data show CDR1 as MNHEY and CDR2 as SVGAGI. With V trimmed by 4 bases and J by 5 bases, 13 bases remained unmatched. The CDR3 contains 17 residues.

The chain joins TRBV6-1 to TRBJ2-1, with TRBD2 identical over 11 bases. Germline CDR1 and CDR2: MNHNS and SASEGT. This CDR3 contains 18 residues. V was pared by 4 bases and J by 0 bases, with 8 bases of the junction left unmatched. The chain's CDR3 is CASSALAGGTSSYNEQFF. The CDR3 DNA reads TGTGCCAGCAGTGCTCTAGCGGGGGGCACTAGCTCCTACAATGAGCAGTTCTTC.

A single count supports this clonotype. CDR3 bases: TGTGCCAGCAGCCAAAGACTAGATGGAGAGACCCAGTACTTC. Translation: CASSQRLDGETQYF. This rearrangement joins TRBV7-8 to TRBJ2-5, with D perhaps TRBD2 (6 bases). The germline gives CDR1 SGHVS, CDR2 FQNEAQ. The CDR3 runs to 14 residues. V lost 5 bases to trimming and J lost 4 bases, with 14 bases between them.

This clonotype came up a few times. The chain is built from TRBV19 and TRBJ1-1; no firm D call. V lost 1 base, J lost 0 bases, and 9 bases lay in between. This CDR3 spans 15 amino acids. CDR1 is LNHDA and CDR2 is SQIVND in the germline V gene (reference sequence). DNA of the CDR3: TGTGCCAGTAGTATAGTCCCGCTTATGAACACTGAAGCTTTCTTT. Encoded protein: CASSIVPLMNTEAFF.

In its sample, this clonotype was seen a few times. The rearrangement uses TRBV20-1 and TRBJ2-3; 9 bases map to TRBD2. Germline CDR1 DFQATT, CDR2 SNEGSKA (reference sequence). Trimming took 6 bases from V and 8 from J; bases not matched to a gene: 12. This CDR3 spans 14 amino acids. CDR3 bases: TGCAGTGCCTCTAGCGGGGCCCGAAGTGGTACGCAGTATTTT. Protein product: CSASSGARSGTQYF.